Presented here are 30 T cell receptor beta chains from one specimen sequenced in a study of blood T cell repertoires in COVID-19. Here immunoSEQ multiplex PCR was the method, and the copy in TCRdb shows in-frame clones only, minus some. Here the sample spans 95,000 to 150,000 clones, more than 75% being singletons. The specimen was peripheral blood. These receptors were obtained from a woman in her sixties or seventies with acute or convalescent COVID-19.

This chain connects TRBV5-1 to TRBJ1-2, with a weak D call TRBD1 (5 bases). The CDR3 has 16 amino acids. Trimming took off 0 bases at V and 4 bases at J, with 16 bases between the two ends. Germline CDR1 and CDR2: SGHRS and YFSETQ. CDR3 region: CASSLVPARGGYGYTF. The DNA for the CDR3 is TGCGCCAGCAGCTTGGTCCCGGCCCGGGGGGGCTATGGCTACACCTTC.

The chain couples TRBV24-1 to TRBJ2-1; D call uncertain. CDR3 length: 13 residues. CDR1 is KGHDR, CDR2 SFDVKD, per germline. V was shortened by 4 bases and J by 3 bases, with 6 bases between the two germline ends. The CDR3 nucleotides read TGTGCCACCAGTGAGGCCCTCTACAATGAGCAGTTCTTC. Protein: CATSEALYNEQFF.

The chain joins TRBV2 to TRBJ1-4; tentatively, D is TRBD1 (6 bases). The CDR3 is 13 residues long. Germline CDR1 reads SNHLY; CDR2 reads FYNNEI. V lost 9 bases to trimming and J lost 5 bases, with 13 bases between them. The CDR3 DNA reads TGTGCCAGTGACAGGATGGGGAATGAAAAACTGTTTTTT. It encodes CASDRMGNEKLFF.

The gene calls are TRBV12-1 and TRBJ2-5; the DNA was not used to check the table's D call, TRBD2. TRBV12-1 is described as a pseudogene. The CDR3 is 15 amino acids. The CDR3 here is CASSFAPVGVETQYF. The CDR3 DNA reads TGTGCCAGCAGCTTTGCGCCGGTCGGGGTCGAGACCCAGTACTTC.

CDR3 loop: CASSLRQGSGNTIYF. CDR3 coding DNA: TGTGCCAGCAGCTTAAGACAGGGTTCCGGAAACACCATATATTTT. The genes are TRBV7-3 and TRBJ1-3; 7 bases match TRBD1. J was trimmed by 4 bases and V by 1 base; bases with no gene match: 4. The germline V gene encodes CDR1 SGHTA and CDR2 FQGTGA. The CDR3 contains 15 residues.

The sample holds a few counts of this clone. The chain combines TRBV7-9 with TRBJ2-2, with D perhaps TRBD2 (6 bases). V was trimmed by 11 bases and J by 0 bases, leaving 10 bases between them. The CDR3 is 13 amino acids. CDR1 and CDR2 from the germline V gene are SEHNR and FQNEAQ (reference sequence). The CDR3 DNA follows: TGTGCCGGAGGGCAGTCGAACACCGGGGAGCTGTTTTTT. This codes for CAGGQSNTGELFF.

This clone occurred a few times. This sequence joins TRBV11-3 and TRBJ2-7; D perhaps matches TRBD2 (5 bases). CDR3 length: 13 amino acids. In germline, CDR1 is SGHNT, CDR2 YENEEA. V shed 1 base and J shed 2 bases, with 6 bases lying between them. The CDR3 loop is CASSLVGAYEQYF. The CDR3, as DNA: TGTGCCAGCAGCTTAGTCGGGGCCTACGAGCAGTACTTC.

The CDR3 DNA follows: TGCGCCAGCAGCTTGACGGACAGAAATTCACCCCTCCACTTT. Translation gives CASSLTDRNSPLHF. This chain joins TRBV5-1 and TRBJ1-6; tentatively, D is TRBD1 (6 bases). Germline assignment: CDR1 SGHRS and CDR2 YFSETQ. The CDR3 runs to 14 residues. V gave up 1 base and J gave up 7 bases, with 9 bases separating them.

The rearrangement uses TRBV5-1 and TRBJ1-3; TRBD1 is a possible D gene (5 bases). Germline V gene data show CDR1 as SGHRS and CDR2 as YFSETQ. This CDR3 is built from 15 residues. V lost 3 bases to trimming and J lost 0 bases, with 10 bases between them. Here the CDR3 DNA reads TGCGCCAGCAGCTCCCAGGGTGCCTCTGGAAACACCATATATTTT. It specifies CASSSQGASGNTIYF.

The chain couples TRBV10-3 to TRBJ2-1; 12 bases map to TRBD2. Looked up from germline, CDR1 is ENHRY and CDR2 is SYGVKD. V gave up 6 bases and J gave up 0 bases; unmatched junction bases: 18. This CDR3 is 21 amino acids long. CDR3 residues: CAIRDHQTSGGPSSSYNEQFF. In DNA, the CDR3 is TGTGCCATCAGGGACCACCAGACTAGCGGGGGCCCGAGTAGCTCCTACAATGAGCAGTTCTTC.

This chain links TRBV3-1 (or the pseudogene TRBV3-2) with TRBJ2-7; possibly TRBD2 for D (5 bases). This CDR3 contains 12 residues. Deletions cut 4 bases from V and 1 base from J, with 5 bases between. From germline, CDR1 is LGHDT and CDR2 YNNKEL (reference sequence). CDR3 DNA sequence: TGTGCCAGCAGCCCGGGGTCCTACGAGCAGTACTTC. It encodes CASSPGSYEQYF.

Turning to this clone: Compared with germline, one end of the junction differs, possibly owing to a read error. The rearrangement uses TRBV4-2 and TRBJ2-2; no clear D gene. The CDR3 extends over 16 amino acids. The germline CDR1 and CDR2 sequences are LGHNA and YNFKEQ. CDR3 nucleotide sequence: TGTGCCAGCAGCAAAGAAAGCGCACTGAACACCGGGGAGCTGTTTTTT. Translating gives CASSKESALNTGELFF.

This clone was found a few times. The chain links TRBV14 to TRBJ1-2, with D perhaps TRBD1 (6 bases). Per germline, CDR1 SGHDN and CDR2 FVKESK. The CDR3 has 13 residues. With 5 bases removed from V and 6 bases from J, the gap between germline ends came to 13 bases. CDR3 residues: CASSNRVGDGYTF. Written as DNA, the CDR3 is TGTGCCAGCAGCAACAGGGTGGGAGATGGCTACACCTTC.

In this sample, this clone turned up a few times. The V and J genes are TRBV30 and TRBJ1-1, with D hard to call. V dropped 2 bases and J dropped 9 bases, with 7 bases sitting between them. CDR1 and CDR2 from the germline V gene are GTSNPN and SVGIG (reference sequence). The length of the CDR3 is 10 residues. In DNA form, the CDR3 reads TGTGCCTGGAGTACCCTACAAGCTTTCTTT. Translation gives CAWSTLQAFF.

The J gene is TRBJ1-5, the V gene TRBV4-2, with a possible D match to TRBD1 (6 bases). The V end was cut by 0 bases, the J end by 6 bases, with 15 bases between. Germline lookup yields CDR1 LGHNA and CDR2 YNFKEQ. This CDR3 is built from 16 residues. The CDR3 bases are TGTGCCAGCAGCCAAGATTGGGGGCTATTAGGTCAGCCCCAGCATTTT. Its translation: CASSQDWGLLGQPQHF.

The J gene is TRBJ1-1, the V gene TRBV7-3; D is possibly TRBD1 (6 bases). Germline loops: CDR1 SGHTA, CDR2 FQGTGA. The germline V and J ends were trimmed by 5 bases and 1 base, with 8 bases remaining between them. This CDR3 has 13 amino acids. For the CDR3, the DNA is TGTGCCAGCAGCCCGACAGGGAACACTGAAGCTTTCTTT. Translation: CASSPTGNTEAFF.

CDR3: CAISESQINQPQHF. For the CDR3, the DNA is TGTGCCATCAGTGAGTCCCAGATTAATCAGCCCCAGCATTTT. V and J are TRBV10-3 and TRBJ1-5, with D unclear. The germline V and J ends were trimmed by 0 bases and 4 bases, with 7 bases remaining between them. The CDR3 length is 14 residues. Germline V CDR1 and CDR2: ENHRY, SYGVKD.

This chain joins TRBV11-3 and TRBJ2-1; TRBD2 aligns across 7 bases. The trim removed 3 bases at V and 1 base at J, leaving 6 bases unmatched. The V gene's germline CDR1 is SGHNT and CDR2 YENEEA. The CDR3 is 16 amino acids. CDR3 in amino acids: CASSFNLRGSYNEQFF. CDR3 DNA: TGTGCCAGCAGCTTCAATTTGCGGGGGTCCTACAATGAGCAGTTCTTC. Together with reference TRBV11-3 and TRBJ2-1, the CDR3 gives the full variable domain: EAGVVQSPRYKIIEKKQPVAFWCNPISGHNTLYWYLQNLGQGPELLIRYENEEAVDDSQLPKDRFSAERLKGVDSTLKIQPAELGDSAVYLCASSFNLRGSYNEQFFGPGTRLTVL.

As to this clone: Mismatch with germline at one junction end may stem from a read error. The chain recombines TRBV5-1 with TRBJ1-1, with 8 positions matching TRBD1. There are 13 residues in the CDR3. Per germline, CDR1 SGHRS and CDR2 YFSETQ. In DNA form, the CDR3 reads TGCGCCAGCAGCTTGATCGGACAGGGTGAAACTTTCTTT. Translated: CASSLIGQGETFF.

V usage is TRBV7-9 and J usage is TRBJ2-5, with TRBD2 matching 9 bases. This CDR3 contains 16 residues. V shed 2 bases and J 5 bases; nucleotides not matched to a gene: 9. Germline V gene sequence: CDR1 SEHNR, CDR2 FQNEAQ (reference sequence). The CDR3 sequence is CASSLRELAGRETQYF. CDR3 DNA sequence: TGTGCCAGCAGCTTAAGGGAGCTAGCGGGGAGGGAGACCCAGTACTTC.

The chain has TRBV28 and TRBJ1-1, with TRBD1 identical over 10 bases. The CDR3 sequence is 16 residues long. Losses at the gene ends were 1 base for V and 3 bases for J; bases not matched to a gene: 5. Germline loops: CDR1 MDHEN, CDR2 SYDVKM. Here the CDR3 reads CASSLSPGQGDTEAFF. The CDR3 DNA reads as TGTGCCAGCAGTTTATCCCCCGGACAGGGGGACACTGAAGCTTTCTTT.

CDR3 residues: CASSFAQNTEAFF. The CDR3 coding sequence is TGCGCCAGCAGCTTCGCACAGAACACTGAAGCTTTCTTT. The chain recombines TRBV5-1 with TRBJ1-1; D remains unclear. The CDR3 totals 13 residues. Germline loops: CDR1 SGHRS, CDR2 YFSETQ. Trimming shortened V by 2 bases and J by 1 base, and 6 bases separated the two germline ends.

The chain's CDR3 is CALEAGNTIYF. CDR3 nucleotides: TGTGCCTTAGAGGCGGGAAACACCATATATTTT. The chain recombines TRBV30 with TRBJ1-3, with unresolved D. Per the germline V gene, CDR1 is GTSNPN and CDR2 is SVGIG (reference sequence). V dropped 7 bases and J dropped 4 bases, with 8 bases sitting between them. The CDR3 is made up of 11 amino acids.

V is TRBV4-2 and J is TRBJ2-7, with 8 positions matching TRBD2. This CDR3 has 15 residues. The germline V gene has CDR1 LGHNA and CDR2 YNFKEQ. With 4 bases clipped from V and 0 bases from J, the junction kept 5 bases outside the gene matches. CDR3 sequence: CASSPLTSASYEQYF. The DNA for the CDR3 is TGTGCCAGCAGCCCACTGACTAGCGCCTCCTACGAGCAGTACTTC.

This clone was picked up one time. J is TRBJ2-1 and V is TRBV21-1; no DNA check was done on the table's D call, TRBD2. TRBV21-1 is designated a pseudogene. This CDR3 contains 16 residues. CDR3: CASSSVISGKYNEQFF. CDR3 sequence (DNA): TGTGCCAGCAGCAGCGTGATTAGCGGAAAATACAATGAGCAGTTCTTC.

This clone was detected only once. The J gene is TRBJ2-1, the V gene TRBV5-4; the match to TRBD1 covers 9 bases. After removal of 4 bases from V and 0 bases from J, the junction contained 5 bases not matched to a gene. Per the germline V gene, CDR1 is SGHNT and CDR2 is YYREEE (reference sequence). This CDR3 region has 16 residues. CDR3 protein: CASSIPGQGSYNEQFF. CDR3 coding DNA: TGTGCCAGCAGCATTCCGGGACAGGGCTCCTACAATGAGCAGTTCTTC.

V gene TRBV28 combines with J gene TRBJ1-3, with D maybe TRBD1 (5 bases). The CDR3 has 15 amino acids. Trimming removed 10 bases at V and 0 bases at J, with 16 bases between. CDR1 is MDHEN, CDR2 SYDVKM, per germline. The CDR3, as DNA: TGTGCCACCCAGGGCCAAGACATCTCTGGAAACACCATATATTTT. This translates into CATQGQDISGNTIYF.

CDR3 in DNA: TGTGCCATCAGTGAGTCCACAGGGCACCAGCCCCAGCATTTT. Translated, it gives CAISESTGHQPQHF. The chain employs TRBV10-3 and TRBJ1-5; possible D gene TRBD1, 6 bases. The CDR3 sequence is 14 residues long. The ends were cut back, 0 bases at V and 7 bases at J, with 10 bases in the middle. Per germline, CDR1 ENHRY and CDR2 SYGVKD.

The chain couples TRBV7-3 to TRBJ2-7; possibly TRBD1 for D (6 bases). Germline CDR1 reads SGHTA; CDR2 reads FQGTGA. CDR3 length: 14 amino acids. V dropped 0 bases and J dropped 0 bases, with 6 bases sitting between them. CDR3 sequence reads: CASSLTGGSYEQYF. The CDR3 nucleotides are TGTGCCAGCAGCTTAACAGGGGGCTCCTACGAGCAGTACTTC.

The genes are TRBV28 and TRBJ1-1; perhaps TRBD1 as D (6 bases). Germline V lookup: CDR1 MDHEN, CDR2 SYDVKM. Deletions cut 6 bases from V and 0 bases from J, with 14 bases between. This CDR3 region has 15 residues. CDR3 sequence: CASSPGDTLNTEAFF. The CDR3 nucleotides read TGTGCCAGCAGCCCCGGGGACACCTTGAACACTGAAGCTTTCTTT.